A single sample gave rise to the 18 T cell receptor beta chains below, sequenced in a study of long-term antiretroviral therapy in people with HIV. Survey-level immunoSEQ v3.0 assays were run. Some clones are missing from TCRdb's copy, which holds only in-frame ones; the method was immunoSEQ multiplex PCR. The sample has around 20,000 clones, around 89% seen once. Sample: unsorted PBMCs, taken 4.2 years after starting antiretroviral therapy. The origin of the receptors is a man over 45 with HIV.

J is TRBJ2-7 and V is TRBV5-1; 8 bases fit TRBD1. Germline trimming cut 3 bases from V and 2 bases from J; bases unmatched to any gene: 4. The germline V gene encodes CDR1 SGHRS and CDR2 YFSETQ. The CDR3 spans 14 residues. The CDR3 DNA reads as TGCGCCAGCAGCTCGGACAGGGTTCCCTACGAGCAGTACTTC. As protein: CASSSDRVPYEQYF.

V usage is TRBV28 and J usage is TRBJ1-2; D is ambiguous. The CDR3 contains 12 residues. Trimming left V 7 bases short and J 0 bases short, with 6 bases between. CDR1 is MDHEN and CDR2 is SYDVKM in the germline V gene. CDR3 residues: CASNGANYGYTF. DNA of the CDR3: TGTGCCAGCAATGGCGCTAACTATGGCTACACCTTC.

This chain connects TRBV14 to TRBJ1-2; D not certain. Germline V lookup: CDR1 SGHDN, CDR2 FVKESK. The CDR3 is 14 residues long. Trimming took off 2 bases at V and 4 bases at J, with 11 bases between the two ends. The CDR3 sequence: CASSQTGWGYGYTF. DNA of the CDR3: TGTGCCAGCAGCCAAACTGGGTGGGGCTATGGCTACACCTTC.

The genes are TRBV6-6 and TRBJ2-3; TRBD1 agrees at 11 bases. Germline V CDR1 and CDR2: MNHNY, SVGAGI (reference sequence). Trimming cost V 1 base and J 6 bases; bases outside gene matches: 3. CDR3 length equals 15 residues. The CDR3 DNA follows: TGTGCCAGCAGTTACTGGACAGGGGGCATGGATACGCAGTATTTT. Protein: CASSYWTGGMDTQYF.

The sample holds one count of this clone. V is TRBV15 and J is TRBJ1-3; no clear D gene. CDR1 and CDR2 from the germline V gene are LNHNV and YYDKDF (reference sequence). Trimming removed 0 bases from V and 4 bases from J, with 10 bases in between. CDR3 length: 15 residues. In DNA form, the CDR3 reads TGTGCCACCAGCAGAGAAATGGGATCCGGAAACACCATATATTTT. It yields the protein CATSREMGSGNTIYF.

The chain links TRBV29-1 to TRBJ1-1, with 9 bases lining up with TRBD1. The germline V gene encodes CDR1 SQVTM and CDR2 ANQGSEA. This CDR3 contains 13 residues. V was clipped by 7 bases and J by 7 bases; unmatched bases: 10. CDR3 loop: CSGEHGTGSEAFF. CDR3 coding DNA: TGCAGCGGTGAGCATGGGACAGGGAGTGAAGCTTTCTTT.

The gene calls are TRBV5-5 and TRBJ2-3; D not resolved. Germline V gene sequence: CDR1 SGHKS, CDR2 YYEKEE (reference sequence). There are 13 residues in the CDR3. V gave up 4 bases and J gave up 4 bases, with 10 bases separating them. As DNA, the CDR3 is TGTGCCAGCAGCGCCCTCCGGGCAGATACGCAGTATTTT. Protein: CASSALRADTQYF.

The chain combines TRBV10-1 with TRBJ2-7; D assignment may be TRBD1 or TRBD2 (5 bases each). Trimming stripped 5 bases from V and 6 bases from J, with 11 bases between. This CDR3 contains 12 residues. Germline CDR1 reads WNHNN; CDR2 reads SYGVQD (reference sequence). This chain's CDR3 is CASSRGTSEQYF. CDR3 sequence (DNA): TGCGCCAGCAGTAGAGGGACCAGCGAGCAGTACTTC.

The chain uses TRBV19 and TRBJ2-3; D is possibly TRBD2 (7 bases). CDR1 and CDR2 from the germline V gene are LNHDA and SQIVND (reference sequence). Deletions cut 6 bases from V and 5 bases from J, with 21 bases between. The CDR3 spans 16 residues. Here the CDR3 DNA reads TGTGCCAGTAGACCCCTGGGAGGGGGGGCCGTAGATACGCAGTATTTT. Translation: CASRPLGGGAVDTQYF. Full variable domain (outside the CDR3, taken from reference TRBV19 and TRBJ2-3): DGGITQSPKYLFRKEGQNVTLSCEQNLNHDAMYWYRQDPGQGLRLIYYSQIVNDFQKGDIAEGYSVSREKKESFPLTVTSAQKNPTAFYLCASRPLGGGAVDTQYFGPGTRLTVL.

This clone occurred once. This chain joins TRBV7-6 and TRBJ2-7; no definite D call. The CDR3 totals 14 residues. With 4 bases removed from V and 0 bases from J, the gap between germline ends came to 10 bases. CDR1 is SGHVS, CDR2 FNYEAQ, per germline. The CDR3 loop reads CASSSTVSSYEQYF. The CDR3 bases are TGTGCCAGCAGCTCGACGGTGAGCTCCTACGAGCAGTACTTC.

V and J are TRBV1 and TRBJ1-1. TRBV1 is a known pseudogene. The CDR3 consists of 16 residues. CDR3: CTSSQAGRFMNTEAFF. The CDR3 DNA follows: TGCACCAGCAGCCAAGCGGGACGGTTCATGAACACTGAAGCTTTCTTT.

This clone was detected only a few times. The rearrangement links TRBV5-1 to TRBJ1-1; D unclear. The germline V and J ends were trimmed by 4 bases and 6 bases, with 16 bases remaining between them. The V gene's germline CDR1 is SGHRS and CDR2 YFSETQ. The CDR3 covers 14 residues. Here the CDR3 DNA reads TGCGCCAGCAGCACCGGGCCCATAGGATCTGAAGCTTTCTTT. Amino acids: CASSTGPIGSEAFF.

This rearrangement joins TRBV11-3 to TRBJ1-1, with D uncertain. Germline CDR1 is SGHNT and CDR2 is YENEEA. The V and J ends lost 0 bases and 8 bases respectively, with 10 bases between them. The CDR3 contains 13 residues. The CDR3 bases are TGTGCCAGCAGCTTAGAAAGTCGAAGAGAAGCTTTCTTT. It translates to CASSLESRREAFF.

A single count supports this clone. The chain employs TRBV7-8 and TRBJ2-7; D is undetermined. Trimming shortened V by 1 base and J by 0 bases, and 10 bases separated the two germline ends. Germline CDR1 reads SGHVS; CDR2 reads FQNEAQ. This CDR3 spans 15 amino acids. Here the CDR3 reads CASSLEGPSSYEQYF. The CDR3 nucleotides read TGTGCCAGCAGCTTAGAGGGCCCGAGCTCCTACGAGCAGTACTTC.

V gene TRBV5-4 combines with J gene TRBJ1-2; the D gene is possibly TRBD1 (5 bases). This CDR3 region has 13 residues. CDR1 and CDR2 (germline): SGHNT, YYREEE (reference sequence). Between the trimmed V and J ends, which lost 3 bases and 8 bases, there was a span of 14 bases. CDR3 in amino acids: CASSSIRGEGYTF. As DNA, the CDR3 is TGTGCCAGCAGCTCCATTAGGGGCGAGGGCTACACCTTC. The full variable domain, completed using reference TRBV5-4 and TRBJ1-2, is ETGVTQSPTHLIKTRGQQVTLRCSSQSGHNTVSWYQQALGQGPQFIFQYYREEENGRGNFPPRFSGLQFPNYSSELNVNALELDDSALYLCASSSIRGEGYTFGSGTRLTVV.

This chain joins TRBV4-1 and TRBJ1-6; maybe TRBD1 (5 bases). V was trimmed by 0 bases and J by 9 bases, leaving 15 bases between them. Germline-derived CDR1 and CDR2 are MGHRA and YSYEKL. This CDR3 has 16 amino acids. In DNA, the CDR3 is TGCGCCAGCAGCCAAGACAGCGCGGGGAGGGGTTCACCCCTCCACTTT. Protein sequence: CASSQDSAGRGSPLHF.

This chain connects TRBV5-4 to TRBJ2-7; D may be TRBD1 (5 bases). This CDR3 has 12 amino acids. V was clipped by 2 bases and J by 4 bases, with 7 bases between them. CDR1 is SGHNT and CDR2 is YYREEE in the germline V gene (reference sequence). In DNA, the CDR3 is TGTGCCAGCAGCTTAACAGGATACGAGCAGTACTTC. Translating it yields CASSLTGYEQYF.

The chain employs TRBV5-1 and TRBJ1-4; 9 nucleotides agree with TRBD1. The length of the CDR3 is 14 residues. CDR1 SGHRS and CDR2 YFSETQ come from the germline V gene. Germline trimming cut 5 bases from V and 7 bases from J; bases unmatched to any gene: 6. The chain's CDR3 is CASRRDRDSEKLFF. The CDR3 DNA follows: TGCGCCAGCAGGCGGGACAGGGACTCTGAAAAACTGTTTTTT. Full variable domain (outside the CDR3, taken from reference TRBV5-1 and TRBJ1-4): KAGVTQTPRYLIKTRGQQVTLSCSPISGHRSVSWYQQTPGQGLQFLFEYFSETQRNKGNFPGRFSGRQFSNSRSEMNVSTLELGDSALYLCASRRDRDSEKLFFGSGTQLSVL.